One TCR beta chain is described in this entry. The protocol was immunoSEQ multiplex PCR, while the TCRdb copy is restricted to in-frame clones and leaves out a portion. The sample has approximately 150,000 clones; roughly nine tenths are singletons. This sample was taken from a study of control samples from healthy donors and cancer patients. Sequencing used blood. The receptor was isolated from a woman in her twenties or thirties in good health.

CDR3 nucleotide sequence: TGTGCCACCAGTGATCCCGCGGGAGGAGGGAGAAGGCAGTACTTC. It translates to CATSDPAGGGRRQYF. J is TRBJ2-7 and V is TRBV24-1; 8 nucleotides line up with TRBD2. The V gene end was trimmed by 3 bases and the J gene end by 9 bases; junction bases not matched to a gene: 12. This CDR3 is built from 15 residues. CDR1 and CDR2 (germline): KGHDR, SFDVKD.